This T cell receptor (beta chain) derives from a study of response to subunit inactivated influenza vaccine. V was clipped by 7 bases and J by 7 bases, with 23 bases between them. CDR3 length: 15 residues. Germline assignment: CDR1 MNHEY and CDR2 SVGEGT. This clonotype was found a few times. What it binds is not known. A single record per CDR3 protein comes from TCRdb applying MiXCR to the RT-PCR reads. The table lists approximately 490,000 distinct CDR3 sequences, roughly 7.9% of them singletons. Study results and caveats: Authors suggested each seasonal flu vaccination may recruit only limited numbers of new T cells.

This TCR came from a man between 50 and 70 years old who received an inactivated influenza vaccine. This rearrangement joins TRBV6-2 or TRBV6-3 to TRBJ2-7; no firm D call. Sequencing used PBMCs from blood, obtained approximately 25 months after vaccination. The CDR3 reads CASNSPTEPTGEQYF. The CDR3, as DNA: TGTGCCAGCAATTCACCTACAGAACCAACCGGGGAGCAGTACTTC.